Below, 32 T cell receptor beta chains from the same sample are listed, as sequenced in a study of blood T cell repertoires in COVID-19. Sequencing used immunoSEQ multiplex PCR; TCRdb keeps in-frame clones, though not all of them. The sample records roughly 180,000 clones, more than 65% being singletons. Sequenced: PBMCs or T cells enriched from blood (not recorded which). Every receptor here comes from a man aged 55-75 years who had recovered from COVID-19.

The chain recombines TRBV3-1 (or the pseudogene TRBV3-2) with TRBJ1-2; a weak D match, TRBD1 (5 bases). This CDR3 is 14 amino acids long. V was pared by 1 base and J by 7 bases, with 13 bases between. Germline V CDR1 and CDR2: LGHDT, YNNKEL (reference sequence). Written as DNA, the CDR3 is TGTGCCAGCAGCCAAGGGCCGCAGGGAAGTGGCTACACCTTC. This translates into CASSQGPQGSGYTF.

The chain carries TRBV28 and TRBJ2-5; 7 positions agree with TRBD2. This CDR3 region has 15 residues. Germline CDR1 is MDHEN and CDR2 is SYDVKM. The V gene end was trimmed by 8 bases and the J gene end by 4 bases; junction bases not matched to a gene: 13. Here the CDR3 reads CASLYLGGVRETQYF. The CDR3 DNA sequence: TGTGCCAGCCTGTATTTGGGGGGGGTGAGAGAGACCCAGTACTTC. Combining the CDR3 with reference TRBV28 and TRBJ2-5 gives the whole variable domain DVKVTQSSRYLVKRTGEKVFLECVQDMDHENMFWYRQDPGLGLRLIYFSYDVKMKEKGDIPEGYSVSREKKERFSLILESASTNQTSMYLCASLYLGGVRETQYFGPGTRLLVL.

This rearrangement joins TRBV7-9 to TRBJ1-4, with TRBD1 matching 11 bases. Germline CDR1 SEHNR, CDR2 FQNEAQ (reference sequence). V shed 5 bases and J 8 bases; nucleotides not matched to a gene: 7. CDR3 length equals 15 residues. The CDR3 DNA is TGTGCCAGCAGCCCGGACAGGGGGCGGGAGGAAAAACTGTTTTTT. Protein: CASSPDRGREEKLFF.

The chain combines TRBV6-2 or TRBV6-3 with TRBJ2-2; 13 nucleotides match TRBD2. With 6 bases clipped from V and 5 bases from J, the junction kept 9 bases outside the gene matches. Germline V gene data show CDR1 as MNHEY and CDR2 as SVGEGT. The CDR3 is 17 amino acids. This CDR3 is CASSSTRLAGGTGELFF. DNA of the CDR3: TGTGCCAGCAGCTCCACCCGACTAGCGGGGGGAACCGGGGAGCTGTTTTTT.

The rearrangement joins TRBV10-3 to TRBJ2-7; 12 bases match TRBD1. The germline V gene has CDR1 ENHRY and CDR2 SYGVKD. The CDR3 extends over 12 amino acids. Trimming took 10 bases from V and 6 from J; bases not matched to a gene: 4. The CDR3 DNA reads as TGTGCCACCGGGACAGGGGGCAGCGAGCAGTACTTC. Translation gives CATGTGGSEQYF.

The chain employs TRBV30 and TRBJ1-1; D may be TRBD1 (6 bases). V was clipped by 2 bases and J by 1 base, with 14 bases between them. Germline V gene lookup returns CDR1 GTSNPN and CDR2 SVGIG (reference sequence). The CDR3 is 15 amino acids. The chain's CDR3 is CAWSKFQGRNTEAFF. The CDR3 region has the DNA TGTGCCTGGAGTAAGTTCCAGGGGCGGAACACTGAAGCTTTCTTT.

This clone appeared many times. CDR3: CASSLDQDQPQHF. CDR3 nucleotide sequence: TGTGCCAGCAGCTTAGACCAGGATCAGCCCCAGCATTTT. The genes are TRBV7-9 and TRBJ1-5; D gene ambiguous. V lost 1 base and J 5 bases, leaving 6 bases between the germline ends. CDR3 length equals 13 residues. Germline V gene data show CDR1 as SEHNR and CDR2 as FQNEAQ (reference sequence).

This clone occurred once. The J gene is TRBJ2-1, the V gene TRBV5-4; 9 bases agree with TRBD2. The J segment lost 2 bases and the V segment lost 4 bases, leaving 7 bases of the junction unmatched. The germline CDR1 and CDR2 sequences are SGHNT and YYREEE (reference sequence). This CDR3 is built from 16 residues. Here the CDR3 reads CASSPQVAGAYNEQFF. CDR3 nucleotides: TGTGCCAGCAGCCCTCAGGTAGCGGGAGCCTACAATGAGCAGTTCTTC.

In DNA form, the CDR3 reads TGTGCCAGCAGCATCGACAGTTCCGGCAATCAGCCCCAGCATTTT. It specifies CASSIDSSGNQPQHF. V usage is TRBV7-2 and J usage is TRBJ1-5; a possible D gene is TRBD1 (5 bases). CDR1 is SGHTA, CDR2 FQGNSA, per germline. V was clipped by 5 bases and J by 2 bases, with 13 bases between them. The CDR3 has 15 residues.

The rearrangement links TRBV20-1 to TRBJ2-3; D remains unclear. This CDR3 region has 11 residues. V lost 6 bases and J lost 7, with 11 bases in between. CDR1 and CDR2 from the germline V gene are DFQATT and SNEGSKA (reference sequence). CDR3 nucleotide sequence: TGCAGTGCAGCCCGACTGAATACGCAGTATTTT. This encodes CSAARLNTQYF.

This chain connects TRBV5-4 to TRBJ1-1; TRBD1 aligns across 8 bases. Germline V gives CDR1 SGHNT, CDR2 YYREEE (reference sequence). This CDR3 has 14 amino acids. Losses at the gene ends were 0 bases for V and 5 bases for J; bases not matched to a gene: 3. The chain's CDR3 is CASSLVTGETEAFF. The CDR3 bases are TGTGCCAGCAGCTTGGTGACAGGGGAAACTGAAGCTTTCTTT.

The chain is built from TRBV6-4 and TRBJ1-5; D is unresolved. The V gene lost 0 bases and the J gene lost 2 bases, with 5 bases spanning the gap. Germline V gene lookup returns CDR1 MRHNA and CDR2 SNTAGT. This CDR3 has 14 amino acids. CDR3 DNA sequence: TGTGCCAGCAGTGACTCCCTAGGCAATCAGCCCCAGCATTTT. It specifies CASSDSLGNQPQHF.

This clone occurred a few times. The rearrangement uses TRBV28 and TRBJ1-6, with 10 bases aligning to TRBD1. CDR1 MDHEN and CDR2 SYDVKM come from the germline V gene. Losses at the gene ends were 9 bases for V and 5 bases for J; bases not matched to a gene: 7. The CDR3 sequence is 15 residues long. CDR3 protein: CASIPGQGNNSPLHF. The CDR3 coding sequence is TGTGCCAGTATTCCGGGACAGGGGAATAATTCACCCCTCCACTTT.

The chain has TRBV29-1 and TRBJ1-1, with D uncertain. The CDR3 sequence is 13 residues long. Germline-derived CDR1 and CDR2 are SQVTM and ANQGSEA. Trimming left V 7 bases short and J 0 bases short, with 12 bases between. DNA for the CDR3: TGCAGCGGCGAAATCAAGCTGAACACTGAAGCTTTCTTT. This gives the protein CSGEIKLNTEAFF.

The sample holds a few counts of this clone. This rearrangement joins TRBV7-2 to TRBJ2-3, with 8 bases lining up with TRBD2. Germline-derived CDR1 and CDR2 are SGHTA and FQGNSA. CDR3 length: 17 residues. The V gene end was trimmed by 1 base and the J gene end by 5 bases; junction bases not matched to a gene: 11. CDR3 nucleotide sequence: TGTGCCAGCAGCTTAGATCGGTCGGGGGGGCGAGGAGATACGCAGTATTTT. It encodes CASSLDRSGGRGDTQYF.

The rearrangement links TRBV19 to TRBJ2-5, with TRBD2 matching over 12 bases. Germline V gives CDR1 LNHDA, CDR2 SQIVND (reference sequence). V lost 8 bases, J lost 1 base, and 5 bases stayed unmatched. The CDR3 is 15 residues long. DNA of the CDR3: TGTGCCAGTGCACCTAGCGGGAGGGTCCAAGAGACCCAGTACTTC. As protein: CASAPSGRVQETQYF.

The chain employs TRBV7-2 and TRBJ1-2; D is undetermined. The CDR3 is made up of 14 amino acids. Germline CDR1 reads SGHTA; CDR2 reads FQGNSA. V was cut by 2 bases and J by 7 bases, with 14 bases left in between. In DNA, the CDR3 is TGTGCCAGCAGCTTACCCCCCTCGAGCGCTGGCTACACCTTC. Translating it yields CASSLPPSSAGYTF. The variable domain in full, completed from reference TRBV7-2 and TRBJ1-2, reads GAGVSQSPSNKVTEKGKDVELRCDPISGHTALYWYRQSLGQGLEFLIYFQGNSAPDKSGLPSDRFSAERTGGSVSTLTIQRTQQEDSAVYLCASSLPPSSAGYTFGSGTRLTVV.

V usage is TRBV2 and J usage is TRBJ2-5, with 9 bases matching TRBD2. The germline V gene has CDR1 SNHLY and CDR2 FYNNEI. The length of the CDR3 is 14 residues. V shed 8 bases and J 0 bases; nucleotides not matched to a gene: 4. The CDR3 region has the DNA TGTGCCAGCGCGGGGGGGATTTACCAAGAGACCCAGTACTTC. Its translation is CASAGGIYQETQYF. Filled out from reference TRBV2 and TRBJ2-5, the complete variable domain reads EPEVTQTPSHQVTQMGQEVILRCVPISNHLYFYWYRQILGQKVEFLVSFYNNEISEKSEIFDDQFSVERPDGSNFTLKIRSTKLEDSAMYFCASAGGIYQETQYFGPGTRLLVL.

This rearrangement joins TRBV25-1 to TRBJ1-6, with unresolved D. Germline CDR1 reads MGHDK; CDR2 reads SYGVNS. The CDR3 extends over 12 amino acids. V lost 4 bases and J lost 8, with 6 bases in between. The CDR3 DNA is TGTGCCAGCAGTGCCGGGGATTCACCCCTCCACTTT. Its protein product is CASSAGDSPLHF.

This clone was found once. The rearrangement links TRBV19 to TRBJ1-1, with D tentatively TRBD1 (6 bases). The V end was cut by 8 bases, the J end by 0 bases, with 22 bases between. Germline V gene sequence: CDR1 LNHDA, CDR2 SQIVND (reference sequence). This CDR3 comprises 17 residues. CDR3 DNA sequence: TGTGCCAGTCGATATAATCCCGGACAGAGAATGAACACTGAAGCTTTCTTT. This encodes CASRYNPGQRMNTEAFF.

This chain joins TRBV18 and TRBJ1-5; no clear D gene. The V gene lost 3 bases and the J gene lost 7 bases, with 16 bases spanning the gap. Germline V lookup: CDR1 KGHSH, CDR2 LQKENI. CDR3 size: 15 residues. The CDR3 DNA sequence: TGTGCCAGCTCACCCAACCCTGGAGTAACCCAGCCCCAGCATTTT. Its protein product is CASSPNPGVTQPQHF.

The chain joins TRBV12-3 or TRBV12-4 to TRBJ1-5; D remains unclear. The CDR3 totals 13 residues. V was clipped by 5 bases and J by 7 bases, with 12 bases between them. The CDR3 DNA follows: TGTGCCAGCAGTAAAAGTATGGAGCAGCCCCAGCATTTT. It encodes CASSKSMEQPQHF.

This clone was picked up one time. This chain uses TRBV5-4 with TRBJ2-5; 7 bases align to TRBD2. CDR1 and CDR2 (germline): SGHNT, YYREEE (reference sequence). V shed 0 bases and J 2 bases; nucleotides not matched to a gene: 1. The CDR3 sequence is 14 residues long. The CDR3 spells CASSLGGGQETQYF. The CDR3 DNA reads as TGTGCCAGCAGCTTGGGGGGGGGACAAGAGACCCAGTACTTC. The full variable domain, completed using reference TRBV5-4 and TRBJ2-5, is ETGVTQSPTHLIKTRGQQVTLRCSSQSGHNTVSWYQQALGQGPQFIFQYYREEENGRGNFPPRFSGLQFPNYSSELNVNALELDDSALYLCASSLGGGQETQYFGPGTRLLVL.

This rearrangement joins TRBV6-5 to TRBJ1-1, with D unresolved. V lost 9 bases, J lost 1 base, and 15 bases lay in between. Germline V CDR1 and CDR2: MNHEY, SVGAGI. This CDR3 has 14 residues. The CDR3 region has the DNA TGTGCCAGTAACATCCGCCAAGAGAACACTGAAGCTTTCTTT. Protein: CASNIRQENTEAFF.

This clone was observed a few times. The chain has TRBV12-3 or TRBV12-4 and TRBJ2-1; D not certain. CDR3 length equals 13 residues. The V end lost 3 bases, the J end lost 4 bases, and 7 bases lay between the germline ends. In nucleotides, the CDR3 is TGTGCCAGCAGTTTCGAAGAGTACAATGAGCAGTTCTTC. Protein sequence: CASSFEEYNEQFF.

The table lists this clone with a count of one. The rearrangement uses TRBV11-3 and TRBJ2-5; weak D call: TRBD1 (6 bases). Trimming took 1 base from V and 5 from J, leaving 14 bases between them. Per germline, CDR1 SGHNT and CDR2 YENEEA. The CDR3 has 15 residues. CDR3: CASSLGGGPRETQYF. In DNA, the CDR3 is TGTGCCAGCAGCTTAGGAGGGGGACCGCGGGAGACCCAGTACTTC.

V gene TRBV13 combines with J gene TRBJ1-1; D unresolved. The CDR3 loop spans 14 amino acids. Germline V gene lookup returns CDR1 PRHDT and CDR2 FYEKMQ (reference sequence). The V end lost 6 bases, the J end lost 1 base, and 12 bases lay between the germline ends. This chain's CDR3 is CASRRRRENTEAFF. DNA of the CDR3: TGTGCCAGCAGGCGCCGACGGGAGAACACTGAAGCTTTCTTT.

The chain employs TRBV6-1 and TRBJ2-2; TRBD2 agrees at 10 bases. V shed 2 bases, J shed 6 bases, and the junction held 6 bases outside the gene matches. The CDR3 contains 16 residues. Germline values: CDR1 MNHNS, CDR2 SASEGT. As DNA, the CDR3 is TGTGCCAGCAGTGAAAGGTTAGCGGGAGGTCCCGGGGAGCTGTTTTTT. This gives the protein CASSERLAGGPGELFF.

The V gene is TRBV6-1, the J gene TRBJ1-2; D might be TRBD1 (6 bases). The CDR3 is 16 amino acids. CDR1 and CDR2 from the germline V gene are MNHNS and SASEGT. V lost 2 bases, J lost 4 bases, and 17 bases lay in between. In DNA, the CDR3 is TGTGCCAGCAGTGAAACCGAGGGGGACCCCTCCTATGGCTACACCTTC. This translates into CASSETEGDPSYGYTF.

This clone has a handful of counts. V is TRBV11-3 and J is TRBJ2-3; TRBD1 aligns across 8 bases. The CDR3 contains 16 residues. The germline V gene encodes CDR1 SGHNT and CDR2 YENEEA. J was trimmed by 0 bases and V by 5 bases; bases with no gene match: 7. CDR3 nucleotide sequence: TGTGCCAGCAGCCAAGGACAGGGTCCTAGCACAGATACGCAGTATTTT. Translating it yields CASSQGQGPSTDTQYF.

The chain is built from TRBV24-1 and TRBJ2-1; 8 nucleotides agree with TRBD2. J gave up 7 bases and V 9 bases, and 16 bases lay outside the gene matches. The CDR3 totals 16 residues. CDR1 is KGHDR and CDR2 is SFDVKD in the germline V gene. CDR3 in amino acids: CATAVALSGGGNEQFF. The CDR3 nucleotides are TGTGCCACCGCAGTGGCCCTGAGCGGGGGTGGGAATGAGCAGTTCTTC.

This clone was counted once. The chain is built from TRBV12-3 or TRBV12-4 and TRBJ1-2; no clear D. CDR3 size: 13 residues. V gave up 4 bases and J gave up 8 bases, with 14 bases separating them. The CDR3 here is CASSSSGPGGYTF. The CDR3 DNA is TGTGCCAGCAGTTCGAGCGGCCCAGGCGGCTACACCTTC.